Listed below are T cell receptor beta chains from one sample, sequenced in a study of beta chain features in type 1 diabetes. The method was immunoSEQ multiplex PCR; TCRdb's version includes in-frame clones alone and lacks a portion of them. The sample has around 250,000 clones; 14% are singletons. Sequencing was carried out using naive CD4+ T cells from blood. These receptors were collected from a man aged 25 to 40 with type 1 diabetes. The CDR3 runs from the conserved cysteine through the conserved F or W. D genes are given only for firm matches. Only part of the rows carry a size: once, few, many, or a class if the clone is expanded.

j_call,clone_size,d_call,v_call,cdr3_aa,cdr3_nt
TRBJ2-7,.,TRBD2,TRBV5-6,CASSARTSGSGRAEQYF,TGTGCCAGCAGCGCTCGGACTAGCGGGAGTGGAAGGGCCGAGCAGTACTTC
TRBJ1-2,.,.,TRBV15,CATSNRQDYGYTF,TGTGCCACCAGCAATAGGCAGGACTATGGCTACACCTTC
TRBJ2-1,.,.,TRBV2,CASGQGYEQFF,TGTGCCAGCGGTCAGGGGTATGAGCAGTTCTTC
TRBJ2-7,few,.,TRBV5-1,CASSLAPGDYEQYF,TGCGCCAGCAGCTTGGCCCCAGGGGACTACGAGCAGTACTTC
TRBJ1-5,few,.,TRBV18,CASSPSREGNQPQHF,TGTGCCAGCTCACCGAGCAGGGAGGGCAATCAGCCCCAGCATTTT
TRBJ1-1,.,TRBD1,TRBV28,CASSWAGTAIEKAFF,TGTGCCAGCAGTTGGGCCGGGACAGCCATAGAGAAGGCTTTCTTT
TRBJ1-2,few,.,TRBV20-1,CSAAGERGYTF,TGCAGTGCTGCAGGGGAGAGAGGCTACACCTTC
TRBJ2-2,few,.,TRBV29-1,CSVEKGVGTGELFF,TGCAGCGTTGAAAAGGGGGTGGGGACCGGGGAGCTGTTTTTT
TRBJ1-1,.,TRBD1,TRBV19,CASNDRDTEAFF,TGTGCCAGCAACGACAGGGACACTGAAGCTTTCTTT
TRBJ2-1,.,.,TRBV5-1,CASSEGDAYNEQFF,TGCGCCAGCAGCGAGGGAGACGCGTACAATGAGCAGTTCTTC
TRBJ2-3,.,.,TRBV6-5,CASSYRGTGTQYF,TGTGCCAGCAGTTACAGGGGGACGGGTACGCAGTATTTT